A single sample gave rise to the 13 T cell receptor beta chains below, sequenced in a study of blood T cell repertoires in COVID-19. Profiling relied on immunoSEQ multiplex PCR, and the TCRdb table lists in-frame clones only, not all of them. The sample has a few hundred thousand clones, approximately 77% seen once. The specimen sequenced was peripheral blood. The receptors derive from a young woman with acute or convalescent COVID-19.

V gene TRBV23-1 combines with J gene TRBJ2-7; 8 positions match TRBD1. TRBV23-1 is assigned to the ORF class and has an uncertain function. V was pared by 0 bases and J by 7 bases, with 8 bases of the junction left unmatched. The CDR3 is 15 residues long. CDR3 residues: CASSQSVTGAREQYF. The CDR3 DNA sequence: TGCGCCAGCAGTCAATCTGTGACAGGGGCGCGGGAGCAGTACTTC.

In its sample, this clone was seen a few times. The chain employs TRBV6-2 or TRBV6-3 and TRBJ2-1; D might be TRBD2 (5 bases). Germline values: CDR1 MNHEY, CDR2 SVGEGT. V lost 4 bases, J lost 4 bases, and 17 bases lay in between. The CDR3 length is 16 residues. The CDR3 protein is CASSSWRSGDYNEQFF. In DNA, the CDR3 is TGTGCCAGCAGTTCGTGGAGGAGCGGAGATTACAATGAGCAGTTCTTC.

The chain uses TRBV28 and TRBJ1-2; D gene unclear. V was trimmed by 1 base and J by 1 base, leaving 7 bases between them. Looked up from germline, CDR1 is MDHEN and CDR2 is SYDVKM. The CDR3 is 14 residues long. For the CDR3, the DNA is TGTGCCAGCAGTTTATCATCGGGTAACTATGGCTACACCTTC. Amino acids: CASSLSSGNYGYTF.

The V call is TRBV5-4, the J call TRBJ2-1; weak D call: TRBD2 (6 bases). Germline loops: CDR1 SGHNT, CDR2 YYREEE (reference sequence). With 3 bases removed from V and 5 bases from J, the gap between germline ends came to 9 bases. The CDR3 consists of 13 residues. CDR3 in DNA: TGTGCCAGCAGCTCGACTAGTGACAATGAGCAGTTCTTC. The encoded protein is CASSSTSDNEQFF.

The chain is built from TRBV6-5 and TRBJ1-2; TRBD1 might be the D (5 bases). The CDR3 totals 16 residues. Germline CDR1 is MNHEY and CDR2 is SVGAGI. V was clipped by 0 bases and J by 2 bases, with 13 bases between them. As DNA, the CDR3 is TGTGCCAGCAGTTACTCCTGGGGCCTACTAAACTATGGCTACACCTTC. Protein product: CASSYSWGLLNYGYTF.

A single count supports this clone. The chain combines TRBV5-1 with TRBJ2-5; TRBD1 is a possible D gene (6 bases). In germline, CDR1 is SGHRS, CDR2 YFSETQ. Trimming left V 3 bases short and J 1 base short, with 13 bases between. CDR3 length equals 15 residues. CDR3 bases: TGCGCCAGCAGCTCCTACCGGGACACCCAAGAGACCCAGTACTTC. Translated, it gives CASSSYRDTQETQYF.

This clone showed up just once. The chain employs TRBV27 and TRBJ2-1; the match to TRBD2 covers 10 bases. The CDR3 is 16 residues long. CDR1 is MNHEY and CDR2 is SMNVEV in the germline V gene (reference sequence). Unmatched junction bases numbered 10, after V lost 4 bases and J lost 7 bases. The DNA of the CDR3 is TGTGCCAGCAGTTACCCCCATCCTAGCGGGAGTAATGAGCAGTTCTTC. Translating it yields CASSYPHPSGSNEQFF.

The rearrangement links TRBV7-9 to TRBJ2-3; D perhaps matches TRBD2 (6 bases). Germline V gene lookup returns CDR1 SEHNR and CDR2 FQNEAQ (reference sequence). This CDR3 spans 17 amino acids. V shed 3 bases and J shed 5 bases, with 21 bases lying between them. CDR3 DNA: TGTGCCAGCAGCTTTGCGGGGAGTGTCGTAATAGTAGATACGCAGTATTTT. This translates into CASSFAGSVVIVDTQYF.

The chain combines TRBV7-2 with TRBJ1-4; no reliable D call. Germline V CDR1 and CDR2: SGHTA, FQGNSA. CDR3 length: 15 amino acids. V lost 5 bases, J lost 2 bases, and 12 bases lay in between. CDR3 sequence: CASSVRGRTNEKLFF. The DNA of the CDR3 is TGTGCCAGCAGCGTACGAGGGAGGACTAATGAAAAACTGTTTTTT. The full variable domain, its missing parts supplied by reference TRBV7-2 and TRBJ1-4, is GAGVSQSPSNKVTEKGKDVELRCDPISGHTALYWYRQSLGQGLEFLIYFQGNSAPDKSGLPSDRFSAERTGGSVSTLTIQRTQQEDSAVYLCASSVRGRTNEKLFFGSGTQLSVL.

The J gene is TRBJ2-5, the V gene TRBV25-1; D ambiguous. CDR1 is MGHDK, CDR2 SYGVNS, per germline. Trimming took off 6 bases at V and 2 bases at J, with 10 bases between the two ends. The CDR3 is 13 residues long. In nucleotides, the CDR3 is TGTGCCAGCAGGGCCGACTTGCAAGAGACCCAGTACTTC. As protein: CASRADLQETQYF.

The CDR3 bases are TGTGCCAGCTCACCCACGGACCAAGAGACCCAGTACTTC. It is translated as CASSPTDQETQYF. The chain has TRBV18 and TRBJ2-5; D gene uncertain. Germline CDR1 is KGHSH and CDR2 is LQKENI. This CDR3 has 13 residues. V lost 3 bases, J lost 0 bases, and 5 bases lay in between.

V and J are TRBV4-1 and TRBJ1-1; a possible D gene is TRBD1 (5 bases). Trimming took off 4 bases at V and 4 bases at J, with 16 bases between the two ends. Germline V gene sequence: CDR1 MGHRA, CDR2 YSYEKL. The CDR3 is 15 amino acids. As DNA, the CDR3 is TGCGCCAGCAGCCCCCAACAGGATTCTAGCACTGAAGCTTTCTTT. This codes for CASSPQQDSSTEAFF.

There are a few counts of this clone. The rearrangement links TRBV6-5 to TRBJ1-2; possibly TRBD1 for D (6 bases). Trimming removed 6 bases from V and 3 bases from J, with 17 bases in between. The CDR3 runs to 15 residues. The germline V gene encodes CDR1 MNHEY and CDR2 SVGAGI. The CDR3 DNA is TGTGCCAGCAGCCGGGACACCCCTTGGGACTATGGCTACACCTTC. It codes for CASSRDTPWDYGYTF.